These T cell receptor beta chains were read from a single sample in a study of spatial heterogeneity in lung cancer. TCRdb reanalysed the 5' RACE reads using MiXCR and keeps one entry per CDR3 protein. The data contain under 150,000 distinct CDR3 sequences, about 12% of them singletons. The sequencing here drew on PBMCs, taken at follow-up. Receptors originate from a male donor with early-stage non-small cell lung cancer. Each CDR3 is given with its conserved first and last residue. The D gene is left open where the match is weak. A clone size is listed for some rows: how often the clone was seen (once, few, many), or a class if it is expanded.

V gene: TRBV3-1
D gene: -
clone size: few
CDR3 length: 15
J gene: TRBJ1-3
CDR3 protein: CASSQAAGRGNTIYF
CDR3 DNA: TGTGCCAGCAGCCAAGCGGCAGGGCGCGGAAACACCATATATTTT

V gene: TRBV19
D gene: -
clone size: many
CDR3 length: 13
J gene: TRBJ2-1
CDR3 protein: CASSRQYYNEQFF
CDR3 DNA: TGTGCCAGTAGCCGACAGTATTACAATGAGCAGTTCTTC

V gene: TRBV4-3
D gene: -
clone size: few
CDR3 length: 15
J gene: TRBJ2-2
CDR3 protein: CASSQSGPNTGELFF
CDR3 DNA: TGCGCCAGCAGCCAAAGCGGACCGAACACCGGGGAGCTGTTTTTT

V gene: TRBV28
D gene: TRBD1
clone size: few
CDR3 length: 16
J gene: TRBJ1-2
CDR3 protein: CASTRDGTGSGHGYTF
CDR3 DNA: TGTGCCAGCACTCGAGACGGGACAGGGTCGGGGCATGGCTACACCTTC

V gene: TRBV5-5
D gene: TRBD1
clone size: -
CDR3 length: 15
J gene: TRBJ2-2
CDR3 protein: CASSWGTGGTGELFF
CDR3 DNA: TGTGCCAGCAGCTGGGGGACAGGGGGAACCGGGGAGCTGTTTTTT

V gene: TRBV4-3
D gene: -
clone size: -
CDR3 length: 16
J gene: TRBJ2-1
CDR3 protein: CASSQDPAPPYNEQFF
CDR3 DNA: TGCGCCAGCAGCCAAGATCCGGCGCCCCCGTACAATGAGCAGTTCTTC

V gene: TRBV4-2
D gene: -
clone size: -
CDR3 length: 16
J gene: TRBJ2-3
CDR3 protein: CASSQDHAPKGDTQYF
CDR3 DNA: TGTGCCAGCAGCCAAGATCACGCGCCCAAGGGGGATACGCAGTATTTT

V gene: TRBV20-1
D gene: -
clone size: many
CDR3 length: 16
J gene: TRBJ1-1
CDR3 protein: CSARSFLGPTNTEAFF
CDR3 DNA: TGCAGTGCTAGAAGTTTCTTGGGACCTACGAACACTGAAGCTTTCTTT

V gene: TRBV20-1
D gene: -
clone size: many
CDR3 length: 13
J gene: TRBJ1-5
CDR3 protein: CSAKRDSNQPQHF
CDR3 DNA: TGCAGTGCTAAACGGGATAGCAATCAGCCCCAGCATTTT

V gene: TRBV3-1
D gene: -
clone size: few
CDR3 length: 15
J gene: TRBJ1-2
CDR3 protein: CASSQDLTDIYGYTF
CDR3 DNA: TGTGCCAGCAGCCAAGATCTTACAGATATCTATGGCTACACCTTC

V gene: TRBV6-2/TRBV6-3
D gene: -
clone size: -
CDR3 length: 16
J gene: TRBJ1-5
CDR3 protein: CASSVKTGRPNQPQHF
CDR3 DNA: TGTGCCAGCAGTGTAAAAACAGGGCGTCCCAATCAGCCCCAGCATTTT

V gene: TRBV19
D gene: -
clone size: -
CDR3 length: 15
J gene: TRBJ2-1
CDR3 protein: CASRLDRSSYNEQFF
CDR3 DNA: TGTGCCAGTAGACTGGACAGAAGCTCCTACAATGAGCAGTTCTTC

V gene: TRBV20-1
D gene: -
clone size: many
CDR3 length: 12
J gene: TRBJ1-2
CDR3 protein: CSASPGLGGYTF
CDR3 DNA: TGCAGTGCTAGTCCGGGACTCGGCGGCTACACCTTC

V gene: TRBV5-1
D gene: TRBD1
clone size: many
CDR3 length: 13
J gene: TRBJ2-1
CDR3 protein: CASSGQGYNEQFF
CDR3 DNA: TGCGCCAGCAGCGGACAGGGTTACAATGAGCAGTTCTTC

V gene: TRBV11-2
D gene: TRBD1
clone size: -
CDR3 length: 12
J gene: TRBJ2-7
CDR3 protein: CASSLAGQGQYF
CDR3 DNA: TGTGCCAGCAGCTTAGCAGGACAGGGCCAGTACTTC

V gene: TRBV14
D gene: -
clone size: few
CDR3 length: 13
J gene: TRBJ1-6
CDR3 protein: CASSHGPNSPLHF
CDR3 DNA: TGTGCCAGCAGCCATGGACCTAATTCACCCCTCCACTTT

V gene: TRBV28
D gene: TRBD1
clone size: few
CDR3 length: 15
J gene: TRBJ2-7
CDR3 protein: CASSVTGVSSYEQYF
CDR3 DNA: TGTGCCAGCAGTGTCACAGGGGTGAGCTCCTACGAGCAGTACTTC

V gene: TRBV11-2
D gene: -
clone size: few
CDR3 length: 15
J gene: TRBJ2-3
CDR3 protein: CASNLPGDSTDTQYF
CDR3 DNA: TGTGCCAGCAATCTACCGGGGGATAGCACAGATACGCAGTATTTT

V gene: TRBV20-1
D gene: TRBD2
clone size: -
CDR3 length: 16
J gene: TRBJ2-1
CDR3 protein: CSARDPGTSGVNEQFF
CDR3 DNA: TGCAGTGCTAGAGATCCCGGGACTAGCGGGGTAAATGAGCAGTTCTTC

V gene: TRBV20-1
D gene: TRBD1
clone size: -
CDR3 length: 15
J gene: TRBJ1-6
CDR3 protein: CSGSRDRGGSSPLHF
CDR3 DNA: TGCAGTGGTTCCCGAGACAGGGGTGGGTCGTCACCCCTCCACTTT

V gene: TRBV19
D gene: -
clone size: -
CDR3 length: 13
J gene: TRBJ2-7
CDR3 protein: CASSLGPFYEQYF
CDR3 DNA: TGTGCCAGTAGCCTGGGGCCGTTCTACGAGCAGTACTTC

V gene: TRBV5-4
D gene: TRBD1
clone size: few
CDR3 length: 14
J gene: TRBJ2-7
CDR3 protein: CASSKDRGRNEQYF
CDR3 DNA: TGTGCCAGCAGCAAAGACAGGGGAAGGAACGAGCAGTACTTC

V gene: TRBV2
D gene: TRBD1
clone size: many
CDR3 length: 14
J gene: TRBJ1-1
CDR3 protein: CASSPFRGRAEAFF
CDR3 DNA: TGTGCCAGCAGTCCATTCAGGGGGAGGGCTGAAGCTTTCTTT

V gene: TRBV12-3/TRBV12-4
D gene: -
clone size: medium-sized
CDR3 length: 18
J gene: TRBJ1-3
CDR3 protein: CASSTSRRGLSSGNTIYF
CDR3 DNA: TGTGCCAGCAGTACAAGCCGGCGGGGACTGTCCTCTGGAAACACCATATATTTT

V gene: TRBV6-1
D gene: TRBD2
clone size: many
CDR3 length: 18
J gene: TRBJ2-1
CDR3 protein: CASRVFPLVAGGHNEQFF
CDR3 DNA: TGTGCCAGCAGAGTTTTCCCCCTTGTAGCGGGGGGGCACAATGAGCAGTTCTTC

V gene: TRBV6-5
D gene: -
clone size: -
CDR3 length: 15
J gene: TRBJ1-2
CDR3 protein: CANSYSILDGYGYTF
CDR3 DNA: TGTGCCAACAGTTACTCGATTTTGGACGGGTATGGCTACACCTTC

V gene: TRBV15
D gene: -
clone size: -
CDR3 length: 14
J gene: TRBJ1-1
CDR3 protein: CATSDPRGWTEAFF
CDR3 DNA: TGTGCCACCAGCGACCCTCGGGGGTGGACTGAAGCTTTCTTT

V gene: TRBV5-1
D gene: TRBD2
clone size: few
CDR3 length: 13
J gene: TRBJ2-7
CDR3 protein: CASSGGLNAEQYF
CDR3 DNA: TGCGCCAGCAGCGGGGGACTAAACGCCGAGCAGTACTTC

V gene: TRBV7-6
D gene: -
clone size: few
CDR3 length: 16
J gene: TRBJ2-5
CDR3 protein: CASSLEAGGPGETQYF
CDR3 DNA: TGTGCCAGCAGCTTAGAGGCTGGGGGTCCCGGGGAGACCCAGTACTTC

V gene: TRBV20-1
D gene: -
clone size: few
CDR3 length: 14
J gene: TRBJ2-7
CDR3 protein: CSARDQLQSYEQYF
CDR3 DNA: TGCAGTGCTAGAGATCAACTCCAGTCCTACGAGCAGTACTTC

V gene: TRBV6-5
D gene: -
clone size: -
CDR3 length: 12
J gene: TRBJ1-4
CDR3 protein: CASSQANEKLFF
CDR3 DNA: TGTGCCAGCAGTCAGGCTAATGAAAAACTGTTTTTT

V gene: TRBV6-2/TRBV6-3
D gene: -
clone size: many
CDR3 length: 16
J gene: TRBJ1-5
CDR3 protein: CASSYVGIYSNQPQHF
CDR3 DNA: TGTGCCAGCAGTTACGTAGGGATTTATAGCAATCAGCCCCAGCATTTT

V gene: TRBV10-3
D gene: TRBD1
clone size: many
CDR3 length: 14
J gene: TRBJ2-7
CDR3 protein: CAISPGQGVYEQYF
CDR3 DNA: TGTGCCATCAGTCCGGGACAGGGGGTCTACGAGCAGTACTTC

V gene: TRBV16
D gene: -
clone size: once
CDR3 length: 16
J gene: TRBJ1-2
CDR3 protein: CASSQGPARVNYGYTF
CDR3 DNA: TGTGCCAGCAGCCAAGGCCCGGCCAGGGTGAACTATGGCTACACCTTC

V gene: TRBV28
D gene: -
clone size: many
CDR3 length: 13
J gene: TRBJ1-2
CDR3 protein: CASRRTQDRGYTF
CDR3 DNA: TGTGCCAGCAGACGGACGCAGGATAGGGGCTACACCTTC

V gene: TRBV12-3/TRBV12-4
D gene: -
clone size: -
CDR3 length: 13
J gene: TRBJ1-1
CDR3 protein: CASSFQGPTEAFF
CDR3 DNA: TGTGCCAGCAGTTTCCAGGGACCCACTGAAGCTTTCTTT

V gene: TRBV4-2
D gene: TRBD2
clone size: few
CDR3 length: 16
J gene: TRBJ2-3
CDR3 protein: CASSQESGGGMDTQYF
CDR3 DNA: TGTGCCAGCAGCCAGGAGAGCGGGGGAGGTATGGATACGCAGTATTTT

V gene: TRBV5-1
D gene: -
clone size: -
CDR3 length: 14
J gene: TRBJ1-1
CDR3 protein: CASSLQGTGTEAFF
CDR3 DNA: TGCGCCAGCAGCTTGCAGGGGACGGGCACTGAAGCTTTCTTT

V gene: TRBV9
D gene: -
clone size: -
CDR3 length: 15
J gene: TRBJ2-7
CDR3 protein: CASSVVPLATYEQYF
CDR3 DNA: TGTGCCAGCAGCGTAGTACCCCTAGCCACCTACGAGCAGTACTTC

V gene: TRBV14
D gene: -
clone size: -
CDR3 length: 15
J gene: TRBJ1-3
CDR3 protein: CASSHLGTSGNTIYF
CDR3 DNA: TGTGCCAGCAGCCACCTAGGAACCTCTGGAAACACCATATATTTT

V gene: TRBV28
D gene: -
clone size: few
CDR3 length: 16
J gene: TRBJ1-5
CDR3 protein: CASSFSLTGNNQPQHF
CDR3 DNA: TGTGCCAGCAGTTTCTCACTGACTGGGAACAATCAGCCCCAGCATTTT

V gene: TRBV20-1
D gene: -
clone size: few
CDR3 length: 16
J gene: TRBJ2-6
CDR3 protein: CSAREGSVSGANVLTF
CDR3 DNA: TGCAGTGCTAGAGAGGGGAGTGTCTCTGGGGCCAACGTCCTGACTTTC

V gene: TRBV10-2
D gene: TRBD2
clone size: -
CDR3 length: 14
J gene: TRBJ2-1
CDR3 protein: CANSLGLAGNEQFF
CDR3 DNA: TGCGCCAATTCTCTGGGACTAGCGGGTAATGAGCAGTTCTTC

V gene: TRBV12-3/TRBV12-4
D gene: -
clone size: -
CDR3 length: 14
J gene: TRBJ2-1
CDR3 protein: CASSLDVSYNEQFF
CDR3 DNA: TGTGCCAGCAGTTTGGACGTCTCCTACAATGAGCAGTTCTTC

V gene: TRBV7-9
D gene: -
clone size: few
CDR3 length: 12
J gene: TRBJ2-7
CDR3 protein: CASSPRDYEQYF
CDR3 DNA: TGTGCCAGCAGCCCGCGGGACTACGAGCAGTACTTC

V gene: TRBV11-2
D gene: TRBD1
clone size: few
CDR3 length: 15
J gene: TRBJ2-3
CDR3 protein: CASSQRQGETDTQYF
CDR3 DNA: TGTGCCAGCAGCCAAAGACAGGGAGAGACAGATACGCAGTATTTT

V gene: TRBV20-1
D gene: TRBD1
clone size: many
CDR3 length: 15
J gene: TRBJ1-5
CDR3 protein: CSAREGTGDHQPQHF
CDR3 DNA: TGCAGTGCTAGAGAGGGGACAGGGGACCATCAGCCCCAGCATTTT

V gene: TRBV6-5
D gene: -
clone size: few
CDR3 length: 15
J gene: TRBJ1-4
CDR3 protein: CASSYSGTRGEKLFF
CDR3 DNA: TGTGCCAGCAGTTACTCGGGAACGCGGGGGGAAAAACTGTTTTTT

V gene: TRBV5-4
D gene: TRBD2
clone size: many
CDR3 length: 16
J gene: TRBJ2-7
CDR3 protein: CASSWVPGLAGYEQYF
CDR3 DNA: TGTGCCAGCAGCTGGGTTCCGGGACTAGCGGGGTACGAGCAGTACTTC

V gene: TRBV6-1
D gene: -
clone size: few
CDR3 length: 17
J gene: TRBJ1-2
CDR3 protein: CASSEATGPSPRHGYTF
CDR3 DNA: TGTGCCAGCAGTGAAGCAACAGGCCCCTCCCCGCGGCATGGCTACACCTTC

V gene: TRBV25-1
D gene: -
clone size: many
CDR3 length: 14
J gene: TRBJ1-6
CDR3 protein: CASSVGGSNSPLHF
CDR3 DNA: TGTGCCAGCAGTGTTGGGGGGAGCAATTCACCCCTCCACTTT

V gene: TRBV20-1
D gene: -
clone size: -
CDR3 length: 13
J gene: TRBJ2-4
CDR3 protein: CSANHGGRNIQYF
CDR3 DNA: TGCAGTGCAAATCATGGGGGGCGGAACATTCAGTACTTC

V gene: TRBV29-1
D gene: TRBD2
clone size: few
CDR3 length: 15
J gene: TRBJ2-1
CDR3 protein: CSVGTSGAVYNEQFF
CDR3 DNA: TGCAGCGTGGGGACTAGCGGGGCCGTTTACAATGAGCAGTTCTTC

V gene: TRBV20-1
D gene: TRBD1
clone size: few
CDR3 length: 15
J gene: TRBJ1-5
CDR3 protein: CSAREGQGASQPQHF
CDR3 DNA: TGCAGTGCTAGAGAGGGACAGGGGGCAAGTCAGCCCCAGCATTTT